These 17 T cell receptor beta chains originate from one sample sequenced in a study of cytomegalovirus exposure and HLA in healthy donors. The PCR made use of 60 Vbeta and 13 Jbeta primers. This table comes from immunoSEQ multiplex PCR, and its TCRdb copy is limited to in-frame clones, with some not included. The data show over 110,000 clones, around 80% seen once. Sequencing was done on a sample of PBMCs. These receptor sequences come from a woman aged 50 to 65 in good health and CMV-seropositive.

The CDR3 region is CSVDSGPGNTIYF. The CDR3 coding sequence is TGCAGCGTTGACTCAGGGCCTGGAAACACCATATATTTT. The chain joins TRBV29-1 to TRBJ1-3, with D perhaps matching TRBD1 (5 bases). V was trimmed by 3 bases and J by 2 bases, leaving 8 bases between them. Looked up from germline, CDR1 is SQVTM and CDR2 is ANQGSEA. This CDR3 has 13 residues.

A remark on this clone: One end of the junction is discordant with germline, which a read error may explain. The chain links TRBV7-7 to TRBJ2-2; possibly TRBD1 for D (5 bases). The CDR3 runs to 14 residues. CDR1 is SSHAT, CDR2 FNYEAQ, per germline (reference sequence). The CDR3 DNA reads as TGTGCTAGCAGCTTAGACAGGAACACCGGGGAGCTGTTTTTT. As protein: CASSLDRNTGELFF.

The gene calls are TRBV5-4 and TRBJ2-7; 11 nucleotides align to TRBD1. From germline, CDR1 is SGHNT and CDR2 YYREEE (reference sequence). The CDR3 contains 16 residues. With 0 bases clipped from V and 5 bases from J, the junction kept 7 bases outside the gene matches. DNA of the CDR3: TGTGCCAGCAGCTTGGGAGCAGGACAGGGGGCGCACGAGCAGTACTTC. Its protein product is CASSLGAGQGAHEQYF.

There are a few counts of this clone. This chain links TRBV30 with TRBJ1-2; possibly TRBD1 for D (5 bases). Trimming took off 0 bases at V and 8 bases at J, with 7 bases between the two ends. Germline lookup yields CDR1 GTSNPN and CDR2 SVGIG (reference sequence). CDR3 length: 11 residues. The DNA of the CDR3 is TGTGCCTGGAGTGTCGGGGGAGGCTACACCTTC. Translating gives CAWSVGGGYTF.

This rearrangement joins TRBV19 to TRBJ2-3, with D perhaps TRBD1 (6 bases). Germline CDR1 LNHDA, CDR2 SQIVND (reference sequence). The CDR3 sequence is 16 residues long. The CDR3 DNA reads as TGTGCGAGTGTTGACAGGAATACCATTAGCACAGATACGCAGTATTTT. Protein: CASVDRNTISTDTQYF.

The chain's CDR3 is CASSLAPRAGGRKETQYF. The CDR3 coding sequence is TGTGCCAGCAGCTTAGCGCCCCGGGCGGGGGGCCGGAAAGAGACCCAGTACTTC. V gene TRBV7-2 combines with J gene TRBJ2-5; 8 bases are shared with TRBD2. Germline values: CDR1 SGHTA, CDR2 FQGNSA. J gave up 3 bases and V 0 bases, and 12 bases lay outside the gene matches. The CDR3 is made up of 18 amino acids.

The chain recombines TRBV19 with TRBJ2-7; 8 bases match TRBD1. Germline trimming cut 0 bases from V and 6 bases from J; bases unmatched to any gene: 7. The length of the CDR3 is 15 residues. CDR1 and CDR2 from the germline V gene are LNHDA and SQIVND (reference sequence). Here the CDR3 reads CASSIDRAGGAEQYF. The CDR3 DNA reads as TGTGCCAGTAGTATAGATCGGGCAGGGGGCGCCGAGCAGTACTTC.

V usage is TRBV5-1 and J usage is TRBJ1-2, with 9 nucleotides matching TRBD1. Germline V gene sequence: CDR1 SGHRS, CDR2 YFSETQ. Germline trimming cut 1 base from V and 6 bases from J; bases unmatched to any gene: 4. The CDR3 is 14 amino acids. CDR3 protein: CASSLTDRGDGYTF. The DNA for the CDR3 is TGCGCCAGCAGCTTGACAGACAGGGGGGATGGCTACACCTTC. Filled out from reference TRBV5-1 and TRBJ1-2, the complete variable domain reads KAGVTQTPRYLIKTRGQQVTLSCSPISGHRSVSWYQQTPGQGLQFLFEYFSETQRNKGNFPGRFSGRQFSNSRSEMNVSTLELGDSALYLCASSLTDRGDGYTFGSGTRLTVV.

The CDR3 bases are TGTGCCAGCAGCCTCTCCTTTAGTGGCACTGAAGCTTTCTTT. It codes for CASSLSFSGTEAFF. This chain connects TRBV9 to TRBJ1-1; unclear D gene. With 4 bases removed from V and 4 bases from J, the gap between germline ends came to 14 bases. The CDR3 totals 14 residues. Germline values: CDR1 SGDLS, CDR2 YYNGEE.

The V call is TRBV6-5, the J call TRBJ2-7, with TRBD2 identical over 14 bases. The length of the CDR3 is 15 residues. The germline gives CDR1 MNHEY, CDR2 SVGAGI. V shed 5 bases and J 5 bases; nucleotides not matched to a gene: 5. The CDR3 nucleotides read TGTGCCAGCAGTCGACTAGCGGGGGGGCCAGACGAGCAGTACTTC. Translation: CASSRLAGGPDEQYF.

The V and J genes are TRBV7-8 and TRBJ2-7; no firm D call. CDR3 length: 11 amino acids. Trimming shortened V by 5 bases and J by 4 bases, and 6 bases separated the two germline ends. Looked up from germline, CDR1 is SGHVS and CDR2 is FQNEAQ. The CDR3: CASSRVYEQYF. In nucleotides, the CDR3 is TGTGCCAGCAGCAGAGTGTACGAGCAGTACTTC.

The chain couples TRBV30 to TRBJ1-5; D gene uncertain. V was shortened by 1 base and J by 4 bases, with 11 bases between the two germline ends. The CDR3 has 14 amino acids. The germline CDR1 and CDR2 sequences are GTSNPN and SVGIG (reference sequence). The DNA of the CDR3 is TGTGCCTGGAGTGGTGGGCAGAGTAATCAGCCCCAGCATTTT. Its translation is CAWSGGQSNQPQHF.

The chain combines TRBV6-6 with TRBJ2-3, with D perhaps TRBD1 (6 bases). The CDR3 loop spans 16 amino acids. From germline, CDR1 is MNHNY and CDR2 SVGAGI (reference sequence). V dropped 3 bases and J dropped 4 bases, with 17 bases sitting between them. The CDR3 sequence: CASSYSRQASPDTQYF. DNA of the CDR3: TGTGCCAGCAGTTATAGCCGACAGGCAAGTCCAGATACGCAGTATTTT.

The chain couples TRBV7-6 to TRBJ2-7; no definite D call. V dropped 5 bases and J dropped 6 bases, with 20 bases sitting between them. CDR1 is SGHVS and CDR2 is FNYEAQ in the germline V gene. The CDR3 loop spans 15 amino acids. DNA of the CDR3: TGTGCCAGCAGCCGATTGAGAGCAGCGCGGAGCGAGCAGTACTTC. Translation gives CASSRLRAARSEQYF.

The chain recombines TRBV7-9 with TRBJ2-1; 16 positions match TRBD2. There are 18 residues in the CDR3. Trimming cost V 5 bases and J 7 bases; bases outside gene matches: 11. CDR1 SEHNR and CDR2 FQNEAQ come from the germline V gene (reference sequence). CDR3 loop: CASSPTGTSGGARNEQFF. DNA for the CDR3: TGTGCCAGCAGCCCAACCGGGACTAGCGGGGGGGCCCGAAATGAGCAGTTCTTC.

In nucleotides, the CDR3 is TGCGCCAGCAGTGACCCCGGGGGTCCACAGCCCCAGCATTTT. Amino acids: CASSDPGGPQPQHF. The J gene is TRBJ1-5, the V gene TRBV10-1; maybe TRBD1 (5 bases). Trimming stripped 3 bases from V and 7 bases from J, with 13 bases between. Germline CDR1 and CDR2: WNHNN and SYGVQD (reference sequence). This CDR3 contains 14 residues.

The chain has TRBV7-3 and TRBJ2-5, with 7 bases aligning to TRBD1. CDR1 is SGHTA and CDR2 is FQGTGA in the germline V gene. This CDR3 has 15 amino acids. V shed 3 bases, J shed 1 base, and the junction held 5 bases outside the gene matches. The CDR3 is CASSFTRDSQETQYF. Here the CDR3 DNA reads TGTGCCAGCAGCTTCACCCGGGACAGCCAAGAGACCCAGTACTTC.